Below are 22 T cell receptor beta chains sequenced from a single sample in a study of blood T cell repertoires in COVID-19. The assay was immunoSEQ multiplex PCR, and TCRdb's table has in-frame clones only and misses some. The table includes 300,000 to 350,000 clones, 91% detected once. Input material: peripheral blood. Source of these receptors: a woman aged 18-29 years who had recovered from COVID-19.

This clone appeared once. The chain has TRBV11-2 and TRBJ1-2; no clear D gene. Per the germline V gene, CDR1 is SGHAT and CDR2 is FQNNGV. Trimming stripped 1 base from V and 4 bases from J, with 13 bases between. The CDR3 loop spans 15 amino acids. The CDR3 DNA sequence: TGTGCCAGCAGCTTAGGGGTGGGTAGCCCCTATGGCTACACCTTC. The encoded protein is CASSLGVGSPYGYTF.

The CDR3 is CASSRLGLDPYNEQFF. In DNA, the CDR3 is TGCGCCAGCAGTCGTTTGGGACTAGACCCTTACAATGAGCAGTTCTTC. The genes are TRBV4-1 and TRBJ2-1, with 8 bases lining up with TRBD2. This CDR3 is built from 16 residues. CDR1 and CDR2 (germline): MGHRA, YSYEKL. V lost 6 bases, J lost 4 bases, and 11 bases stayed unmatched.

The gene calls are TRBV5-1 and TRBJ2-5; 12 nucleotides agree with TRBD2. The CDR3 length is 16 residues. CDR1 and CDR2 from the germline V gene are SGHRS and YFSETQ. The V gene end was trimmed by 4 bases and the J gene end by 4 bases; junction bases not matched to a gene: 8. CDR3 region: CASSASLAGGRETQYF. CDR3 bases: TGCGCCAGCAGCGCCTCCCTAGCGGGAGGGAGAGAGACCCAGTACTTC.

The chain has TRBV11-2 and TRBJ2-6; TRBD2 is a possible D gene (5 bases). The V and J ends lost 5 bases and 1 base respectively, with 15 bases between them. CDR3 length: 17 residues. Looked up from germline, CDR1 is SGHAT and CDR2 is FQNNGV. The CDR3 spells CASSSSGGSSGANVLTF. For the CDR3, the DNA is TGTGCCAGCAGCAGCTCAGGAGGTAGTTCTGGGGCCAACGTCCTGACTTTC.

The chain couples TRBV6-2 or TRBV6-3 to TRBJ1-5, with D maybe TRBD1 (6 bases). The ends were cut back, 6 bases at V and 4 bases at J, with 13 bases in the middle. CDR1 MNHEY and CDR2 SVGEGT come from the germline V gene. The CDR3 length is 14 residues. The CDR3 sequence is CASSLDRGNQPQHF. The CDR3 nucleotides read TGTGCCAGCAGCCTGGACAGAGGTAATCAGCCCCAGCATTTT.

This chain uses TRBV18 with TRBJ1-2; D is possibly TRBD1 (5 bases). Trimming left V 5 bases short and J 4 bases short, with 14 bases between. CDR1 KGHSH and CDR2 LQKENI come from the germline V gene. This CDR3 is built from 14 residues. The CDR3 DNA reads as TGTGCCAGCTCATCTCAGGGAACCGGCTATGGCTACACCTTC. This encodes CASSSQGTGYGYTF.

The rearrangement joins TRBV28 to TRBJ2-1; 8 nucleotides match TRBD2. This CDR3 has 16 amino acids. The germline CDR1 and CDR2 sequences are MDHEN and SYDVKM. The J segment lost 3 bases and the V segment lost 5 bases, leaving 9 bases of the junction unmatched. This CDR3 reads CASSPERELYYNEQFF. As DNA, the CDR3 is TGTGCCAGCAGTCCCGAGCGGGAGTTGTACTACAATGAGCAGTTCTTC.

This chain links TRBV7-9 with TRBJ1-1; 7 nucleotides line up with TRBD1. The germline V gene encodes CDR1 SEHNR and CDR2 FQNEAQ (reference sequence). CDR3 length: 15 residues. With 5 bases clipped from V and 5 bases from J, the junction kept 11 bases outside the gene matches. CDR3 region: CASSLWDSKGTEAFF. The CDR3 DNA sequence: TGTGCCAGCAGCCTATGGGACAGCAAAGGTACTGAAGCTTTCTTT.

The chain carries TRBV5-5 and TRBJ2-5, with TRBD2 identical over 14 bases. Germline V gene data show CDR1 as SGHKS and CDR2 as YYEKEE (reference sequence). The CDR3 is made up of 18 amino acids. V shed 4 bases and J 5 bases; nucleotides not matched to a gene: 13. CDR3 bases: TGTGCCAGCAGCGAAAGATCCGGGACTAGCGGGAGAAGGGAGACCCAGTACTTC. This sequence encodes CASSERSGTSGRRETQYF.

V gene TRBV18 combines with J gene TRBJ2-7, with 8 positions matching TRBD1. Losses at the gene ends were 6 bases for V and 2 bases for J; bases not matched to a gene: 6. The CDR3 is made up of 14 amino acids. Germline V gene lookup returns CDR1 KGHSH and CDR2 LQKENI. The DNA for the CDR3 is TGTGCCAGCTCTCAACGGACAGGGCCCTACGAGCAGTACGTC. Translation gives CASSQRTGPYEQYV.

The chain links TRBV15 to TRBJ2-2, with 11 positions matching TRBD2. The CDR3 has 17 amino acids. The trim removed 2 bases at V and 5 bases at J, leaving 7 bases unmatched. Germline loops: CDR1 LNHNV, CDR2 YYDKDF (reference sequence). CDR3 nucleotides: TGTGCCACCAGCAGACTTAAGACTAGCGGGGTAACCGGGGAGCTGTTTTTT. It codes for CATSRLKTSGVTGELFF.

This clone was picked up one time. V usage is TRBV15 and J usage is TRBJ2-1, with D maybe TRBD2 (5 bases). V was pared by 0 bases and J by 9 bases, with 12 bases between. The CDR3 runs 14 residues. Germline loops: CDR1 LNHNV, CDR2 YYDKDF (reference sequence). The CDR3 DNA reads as TGTGCCACCAGCAGAGATAGGAGTGCGGGTGAGCAGTTCTTC. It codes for CATSRDRSAGEQFF.

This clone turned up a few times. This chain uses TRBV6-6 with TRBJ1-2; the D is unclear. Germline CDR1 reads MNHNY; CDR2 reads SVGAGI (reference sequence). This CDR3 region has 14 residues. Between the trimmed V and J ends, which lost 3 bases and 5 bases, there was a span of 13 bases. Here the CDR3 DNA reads TGTGCCAGCAGTTATCCGATCCTAGATTATGGCTACACCTTC. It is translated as CASSYPILDYGYTF.

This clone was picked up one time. The CDR3 loop reads CASSPQRIPGWNTEAFF. CDR3 sequence (DNA): TGTGCCAGCTCACCACAACGTATCCCAGGGTGGAACACTGAAGCTTTCTTT. The chain couples TRBV18 to TRBJ1-1, with TRBD1 as a possible D gene (5 bases). Looked up from germline, CDR1 is KGHSH and CDR2 is LQKENI. The CDR3 runs to 17 residues. Trimming stripped 1 base from V and 1 base from J, with 16 bases between.

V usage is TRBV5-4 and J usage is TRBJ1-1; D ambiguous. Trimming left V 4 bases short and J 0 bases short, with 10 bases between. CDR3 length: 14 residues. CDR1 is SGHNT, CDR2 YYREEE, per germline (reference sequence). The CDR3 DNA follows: TGTGCCAGCAGCCCCACGCAGATGAACACTGAAGCTTTCTTT. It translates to CASSPTQMNTEAFF.

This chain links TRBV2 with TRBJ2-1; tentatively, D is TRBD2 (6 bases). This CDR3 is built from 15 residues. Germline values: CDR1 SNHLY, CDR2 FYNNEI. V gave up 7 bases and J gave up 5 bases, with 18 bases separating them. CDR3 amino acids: CASKLGTEKNNEQFF. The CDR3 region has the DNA TGTGCCAGCAAACTAGGGACTGAAAAAAACAATGAGCAGTTCTTC.

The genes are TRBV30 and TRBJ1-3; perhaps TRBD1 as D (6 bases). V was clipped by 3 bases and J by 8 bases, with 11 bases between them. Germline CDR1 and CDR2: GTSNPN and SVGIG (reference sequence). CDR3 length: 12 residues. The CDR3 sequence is CAWRYREDTIYF. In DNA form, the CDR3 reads TGTGCCTGGAGGTACAGGGAAGACACCATATATTTT.

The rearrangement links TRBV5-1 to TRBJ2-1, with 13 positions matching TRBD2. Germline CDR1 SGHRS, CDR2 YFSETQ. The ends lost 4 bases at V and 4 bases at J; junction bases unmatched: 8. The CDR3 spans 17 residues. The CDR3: CASSPGLAGVLYNEQFF. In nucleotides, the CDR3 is TGCGCCAGCAGCCCAGGACTAGCGGGAGTACTGTACAATGAGCAGTTCTTC. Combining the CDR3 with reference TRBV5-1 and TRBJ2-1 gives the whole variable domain KAGVTQTPRYLIKTRGQQVTLSCSPISGHRSVSWYQQTPGQGLQFLFEYFSETQRNKGNFPGRFSGRQFSNSRSEMNVSTLELGDSALYLCASSPGLAGVLYNEQFFGPGTRLTVL.

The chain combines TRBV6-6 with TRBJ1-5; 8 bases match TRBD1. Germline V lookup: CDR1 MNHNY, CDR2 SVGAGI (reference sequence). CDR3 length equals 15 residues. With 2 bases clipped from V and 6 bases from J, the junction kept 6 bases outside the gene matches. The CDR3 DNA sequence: TGTGCCAGCAGTTACCGGACAGGGTTCATTCAGCCCCAGCATTTT. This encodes CASSYRTGFIQPQHF.

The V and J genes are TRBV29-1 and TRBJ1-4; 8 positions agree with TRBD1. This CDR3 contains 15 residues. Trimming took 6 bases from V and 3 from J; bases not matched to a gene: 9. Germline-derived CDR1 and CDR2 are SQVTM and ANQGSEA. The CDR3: CSVELPGQANEKLFF. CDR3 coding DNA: TGCAGCGTCGAGCTACCGGGACAGGCTAATGAAAAACTGTTTTTT.

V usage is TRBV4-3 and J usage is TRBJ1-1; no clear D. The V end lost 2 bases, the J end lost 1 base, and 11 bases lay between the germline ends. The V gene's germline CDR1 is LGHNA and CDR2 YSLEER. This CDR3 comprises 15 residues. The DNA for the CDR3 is TGCGCCAGCAGCCAAAAGAGTTCATCGAACACTGAAGCTTTCTTT. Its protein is CASSQKSSSNTEAFF.

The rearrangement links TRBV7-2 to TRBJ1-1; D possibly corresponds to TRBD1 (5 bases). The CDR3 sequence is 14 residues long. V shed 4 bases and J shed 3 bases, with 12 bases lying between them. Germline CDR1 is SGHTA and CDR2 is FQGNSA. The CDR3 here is CASSSRRGDTEAFF. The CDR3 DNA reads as TGTGCCAGCAGCTCCCGGCGGGGGGACACTGAAGCTTTCTTT.